The next 31 T cell receptor beta chains were all read from a single sample in a study of spatial heterogeneity in lung cancer. Time point in this sample: sample taken at primary tumor resection. TCRdb recomputed calls from the 5' RACE reads with MiXCR, one row per CDR3 protein. The sample carries roughly 40,000 distinct CDR3 sequences, about 6.5% recorded once. The sequencing used PBMCs, collected at surgery. The origin of the receptors is a female donor with early-stage non-small cell lung cancer.

This clonotype has a count of ten or more. The chain combines TRBV28 with TRBJ2-7; D may be TRBD1 (7 bases). Germline V lookup: CDR1 MDHEN, CDR2 SYDVKM. V gave up 8 bases and J gave up 4 bases, with 18 bases separating them. The CDR3 has 14 residues. CDR3: CASGMEGATYEQYF. The CDR3 DNA sequence: TGTGCCAGCGGTATGGAGGGGGCCACATACGAGCAGTACTTC.

This clonotype has a count of ten or more. V usage is TRBV7-9 and J usage is TRBJ1-1, with 9 positions matching TRBD1. This CDR3 region has 17 residues. Trimming cost V 5 bases and J 3 bases; bases outside gene matches: 13. Germline V gene sequence: CDR1 SEHNR, CDR2 FQNEAQ (reference sequence). The DNA of the CDR3 is TGTGCCAGCAGCCTAGGGACAGGGTGGATGGTGGACACTGAAGCTTTCTTT. Its protein product is CASSLGTGWMVDTEAFF.

This chain connects TRBV28 to TRBJ2-6, with D maybe TRBD1 (5 bases). Germline V gene lookup returns CDR1 MDHEN and CDR2 SYDVKM. The CDR3 is 17 amino acids. V was cut by 8 bases and J by 4 bases, with 21 bases left in between. The CDR3 DNA sequence: TGTGCCAGCCTGTCGGCAGGGAATTTTAAAGGGGCCAACGTCCTGACTTTC. As protein: CASLSAGNFKGANVLTF.

This clonotype was counted at least ten times. The chain recombines TRBV6-1 with TRBJ1-5, with no clear D. Germline values: CDR1 MNHNS, CDR2 SASEGT. This CDR3 is 12 amino acids long. Trimming took 11 bases from V and 5 from J, leaving 13 bases between them. CDR3 coding DNA: TGTGCCTCCCGGGTCTCCGATCAGCCCCAGCATTTT. It is translated as CASRVSDQPQHF.

This clonotype was recorded at least ten times. The chain is built from TRBV9 and TRBJ2-3; D is undetermined. CDR3 size: 13 residues. CDR1 is SGDLS and CDR2 is YYNGEE in the germline V gene. Trimming pared 3 bases from V and 2 bases from J, leaving 7 bases between. CDR3 nucleotides: TGTGCCAGCAGCGCATACGACACAGATACGCAGTATTTT. Its translation is CASSAYDTDTQYF. Looking up the rest from reference TRBV9 and TRBJ2-3 gives the full variable domain: DSGVTQTPKHLITATGQRVTLRCSPRSGDLSVYWYQQSLDQGLQFLIQYYNGEERAKGNILERFSAQQFPDLHSELNLSSLELGDSALYFCASSAYDTDTQYFGPGTRLTVL.

The chain combines TRBV7-9 with TRBJ1-4; no firm D call. Trimming took 1 base from V and 7 from J, leaving 16 bases between them. The CDR3 runs 16 residues. Germline CDR1 and CDR2: SEHNR and FQNEAQ (reference sequence). The CDR3 DNA follows: TGTGCCAGCAGCTTAGAACGGCTCAAGCTTGGTGAAAAACTGTTTTTT. Protein sequence: CASSLERLKLGEKLFF.

The DNA of the CDR3 is TGTGCCAGCAGTTTGTACAACAGGGGGCTGGCTGAAGCTTTCTTT. The encoded protein is CASSLYNRGLAEAFF. The J gene is TRBJ1-1, the V gene TRBV6-5; 9 bases fit TRBD1. J was trimmed by 6 bases and V by 4 bases; bases with no gene match: 9. Germline-derived CDR1 and CDR2 are MNHEY and SVGAGI. The CDR3 loop spans 15 amino acids.

This clonotype was found a few times. The chain is built from TRBV18 and TRBJ1-3, with 8 bases aligning to TRBD1. Trimming removed 3 bases from V and 3 bases from J; junction bases left unmatched: 1. This CDR3 has 14 amino acids. Germline loops: CDR1 KGHSH, CDR2 LQKENI. The CDR3, as DNA: TGTGCCAGCTCACCTGACAGGGGTGGAAACACCATATATTTT. Protein product: CASSPDRGGNTIYF.

This clonotype was counted between two and nine times. This chain uses TRBV25-1 with TRBJ2-5; TRBD1 aligns across 8 bases. This CDR3 comprises 13 residues. Germline V gives CDR1 MGHDK, CDR2 SYGVNS. V lost 3 bases to trimming and J lost 4 bases; unmatched junction nucleotides: 1. CDR3 bases: TGTGCCAGCAGTGAGGACAGGGTAGAGACCCAGTACTTC. Translation gives CASSEDRVETQYF. Filled out from reference TRBV25-1 and TRBJ2-5, the complete variable domain reads EADIYQTPRYLVIGTGKKITLECSQTMGHDKMYWYQQDPGMELHLIHYSYGVNSTEKGDLSSESTVSRIRTEHFPLTLESARPSHTSQYLCASSEDRVETQYFGPGTRLLVL.

CDR3 coding DNA: TGTGCCAGCAGTTTTCAGGGGGTCGAAGCTTTCTTT. This translates into CASSFQGVEAFF. V is TRBV12-3 or TRBV12-4 and J is TRBJ1-1; 7 bases agree with TRBD1. Trimming at V came to 3 bases and at J to 8 bases, leaving 3 bases not matched to a gene. The CDR3 has 12 amino acids.

In this sample, this clonotype turned up many times. The chain has TRBV20-1 and TRBJ2-3; 7 nucleotides line up with TRBD2. This CDR3 region has 15 residues. CDR1 and CDR2 from the germline V gene are DFQATT and SNEGSKA (reference sequence). Unmatched junction bases numbered 8, after V lost 3 bases and J lost 2 bases. The CDR3 sequence is CSASWQRGITDTQYF. The CDR3 DNA follows: TGCAGTGCTAGTTGGCAGCGGGGAATCACAGATACGCAGTATTTT.

This clonotype showed up many times. V and J are TRBV19 and TRBJ1-1; the D is unclear. Germline values: CDR1 LNHDA, CDR2 SQIVND (reference sequence). Trimming stripped 4 bases from V and 0 bases from J, with 6 bases between. The CDR3 has 13 amino acids. This CDR3 is CASSTTVNTEAFF. The CDR3 coding sequence is TGTGCCAGTAGTACAACAGTGAACACTGAAGCTTTCTTT.

The V call is TRBV6-5, the J call TRBJ1-1, with D possibly TRBD1 on 5 matching bases. Germline CDR1 reads MNHEY; CDR2 reads SVGAGI. The CDR3 has 17 residues. The V gene lost 2 bases and the J gene lost 1 base, with 17 bases spanning the gap. In DNA, the CDR3 is TGTGCCAGCAGTTACGGGGGATATTCTAGGGGGAACACTGAAGCTTTCTTT. Translating gives CASSYGGYSRGNTEAFF.

The chain carries TRBV5-1 and TRBJ2-3; D call uncertain. The V end was cut by 5 bases, the J end by 0 bases, with 4 bases between. The CDR3 loop spans 12 amino acids. In germline, CDR1 is SGHRS, CDR2 YFSETQ. CDR3 coding DNA: TGCGCCAGCAGAAGAAGCACAGATACGCAGTATTTT. This encodes CASRRSTDTQYF.

The chain has TRBV18 and TRBJ2-3; 8 bases line up with TRBD2. The CDR3 is made up of 15 amino acids. CDR1 and CDR2 (germline): KGHSH, LQKENI. The V and J ends lost 6 bases and 4 bases, in that order; junction bases with no gene match: 9. Here the CDR3 reads CASSLGLASPDTQYF. CDR3 DNA: TGTGCCAGCTCCCTCGGACTAGCTTCGCCAGATACGCAGTATTTT.

This clonotype came up many times. The rearrangement links TRBV28 to TRBJ2-2; the D is unclear. Germline V lookup: CDR1 MDHEN, CDR2 SYDVKM. Deletions cut 4 bases from V and 8 bases from J, with 17 bases between. The CDR3 length is 15 residues. CDR3 amino acids: CASSSSRPSSGELFF. The CDR3 nucleotides are TGTGCCAGCAGTTCCTCTCGCCCATCGTCAGGGGAGCTGTTTTTT.

This chain connects TRBV11-2 to TRBJ1-4; D is ambiguous. The germline CDR1 and CDR2 sequences are SGHAT and FQNNGV. The CDR3 totals 14 residues. Deletions cut 5 bases from V and 8 bases from J, with 15 bases between. Here the CDR3 reads CASSPYSLGEKLFF. In DNA form, the CDR3 reads TGTGCCAGCAGCCCATATAGTCTGGGGGAAAAACTGTTTTTT.

This clonotype was counted only a few times. The J gene is TRBJ2-7, the V gene TRBV27; TRBD1 matches at 9 bases. The CDR3 is 14 amino acids. Per germline, CDR1 MNHEY and CDR2 SMNVEV (reference sequence). V shed 7 bases and J 3 bases; nucleotides not matched to a gene: 7. The CDR3 reads CASTPGQGRYEQYF. The CDR3 DNA is TGTGCCAGCACCCCGGGACAGGGACGCTACGAGCAGTACTTC.

The sample holds a few counts of this clonotype. CDR3 residues: CSAKRTDTQYF. CDR3 sequence (DNA): TGCAGTGCCAAGAGAACGGATACGCAGTATTTT. The chain couples TRBV20-1 to TRBJ2-3; the D is unclear. V shed 6 bases and J shed 6 bases, with 10 bases lying between them. The CDR3 spans 11 residues. Looked up from germline, CDR1 is DFQATT and CDR2 is SNEGSKA (reference sequence).

This clonotype was observed a handful of times. The chain couples TRBV6-5 to TRBJ2-5; 8 nucleotides align to TRBD1. This CDR3 spans 15 amino acids. Germline V CDR1 and CDR2: MNHEY, SVGAGI. V shed 5 bases and J 4 bases; nucleotides not matched to a gene: 9. The CDR3 region has the DNA TGTGCCAGCAGTCGGACAGTCGGACAGGGAGAGACCCAGTACTTC. Translating gives CASSRTVGQGETQYF.

The chain couples TRBV9 to TRBJ2-7; D unclear. The CDR3 is 15 residues long. The V gene's germline CDR1 is SGDLS and CDR2 YYNGEE. The V end lost 4 bases, the J end lost 2 bases, and 16 bases lay between the germline ends. CDR3 bases: TGTGCCAGCAGCCGTATGGCAGATAACCCCTACGAGCAGTACTTC. Protein sequence: CASSRMADNPYEQYF.

This clonotype has more than one count but fewer than ten. The chain is built from TRBV15 and TRBJ2-1, with D uncertain. The germline V and J ends were trimmed by 0 bases and 10 bases, with 10 bases remaining between them. CDR1 is LNHNV and CDR2 is YYDKDF in the germline V gene (reference sequence). The CDR3 runs 13 residues. CDR3 in amino acids: CATSRDVSLEQFF. As DNA, the CDR3 is TGTGCCACCAGCAGAGATGTTTCCCTAGAGCAGTTCTTC.

This clonotype occurred a few times. V usage is TRBV7-9 and J usage is TRBJ1-1, with TRBD1 as a possible D gene (5 bases). This CDR3 has 12 amino acids. From germline, CDR1 is SEHNR and CDR2 FQNEAQ (reference sequence). V was clipped by 5 bases and J by 7 bases, with 11 bases between them. CDR3 nucleotides: TGTGCCAGCAGCCGGACAATTTTTGAAGCTTTCTTT. The encoded protein is CASSRTIFEAFF.

This clonotype was seen more than once but under ten times. The rearrangement links TRBV6-5 to TRBJ1-1; maybe TRBD1 (5 bases). CDR3 length: 15 residues. Germline loops: CDR1 MNHEY, CDR2 SVGAGI. V lost 6 bases and J 0 bases, leaving 14 bases between the germline ends. The CDR3 sequence: CASSPDRALNTEAFF. The CDR3 bases are TGTGCCAGCAGCCCTGACAGAGCCCTGAACACTGAAGCTTTCTTT.

This clonotype came up many times. The chain uses TRBV27 and TRBJ2-3; D tentatively fits TRBD1 or TRBD2 (6 bases each). The germline gives CDR1 MNHEY, CDR2 SMNVEV (reference sequence). V dropped 10 bases and J dropped 4 bases, with 24 bases sitting between them. This CDR3 contains 16 residues. The CDR3 bases are TGTGCCACCGCGGCCGGGGGCGCTGGGGCAGCAGATACGCAGTATTTT. It yields the protein CATAAGGAGAADTQYF.

The chain recombines TRBV20-1 with TRBJ1-4, with a possible D match to TRBD1 (6 bases). Germline lookup yields CDR1 DFQATT and CDR2 SNEGSKA (reference sequence). V lost 6 bases and J 6 bases, leaving 14 bases between the germline ends. The CDR3 spans 13 residues. This chain's CDR3 is CSAERGAYEKLFF. The CDR3, as DNA: TGCAGTGCCGAGCGGGGGGCTTATGAAAAACTGTTTTTT.

The chain is built from TRBV28 and TRBJ1-1, with D unclear. CDR1 and CDR2 (germline): MDHEN, SYDVKM. CDR3 length equals 11 residues. V was cut by 10 bases and J by 1 base, with 7 bases left in between. For the CDR3, the DNA is TGTGCCACGCTCACGAACACTGAAGCTTTCTTT. As protein: CATLTNTEAFF. The full variable domain, rest sourced from reference TRBV28 and TRBJ1-1, is DVKVTQSSRYLVKRTGEKVFLECVQDMDHENMFWYRQDPGLGLRLIYFSYDVKMKEKGDIPEGYSVSREKKERFSLILESASTNQTSMYLCATLTNTEAFFGQGTRLTVV.

This chain links TRBV29-1 with TRBJ2-7; D possibly corresponds to TRBD1 (5 bases). This CDR3 contains 14 residues. V shed 4 bases and J shed 3 bases, with 16 bases lying between them. Germline V gene data show CDR1 as SQVTM and CDR2 as ANQGSEA. The CDR3 DNA is TGCAGCGTTGGTGAACAGGCATATGTCTACGAGCAGTACTTC. Translated, it gives CSVGEQAYVYEQYF.

V usage is TRBV20-1 and J usage is TRBJ2-3; 9 bases align to TRBD2. Per the germline V gene, CDR1 is DFQATT and CDR2 is SNEGSKA (reference sequence). There are 19 residues in the CDR3. The trim removed 3 bases at V and 1 base at J, leaving 17 bases unmatched. The CDR3 DNA sequence: TGCAGTGCTAGTAGAGTTGGAGCGGGGGGCCCCATGGGCACAGATACGCAGTATTTT. Residues: CSASRVGAGGPMGTDTQYF.

This clonotype turned up a few times. V usage is TRBV12-3 or TRBV12-4 and J usage is TRBJ1-1; no clear D. The CDR3 is 12 amino acids. Trimming removed 4 bases from V and 4 bases from J, with 7 bases in between. This CDR3 is CASSSPATEAFF. CDR3 nucleotides: TGTGCCAGCAGTTCGCCGGCCACTGAAGCTTTCTTT.

The chain has TRBV20-1 and TRBJ2-1, with unresolved D. Trimming shortened V by 0 bases and J by 1 base, and 7 bases separated the two germline ends. This CDR3 comprises 14 residues. CDR1 and CDR2 (germline): DFQATT, SNEGSKA (reference sequence). The CDR3, as DNA: TGCAGTGCTAGAGACTCTCCTTCCTACAATGAGCAGTTCTTC. Its translation: CSARDSPSYNEQFF.